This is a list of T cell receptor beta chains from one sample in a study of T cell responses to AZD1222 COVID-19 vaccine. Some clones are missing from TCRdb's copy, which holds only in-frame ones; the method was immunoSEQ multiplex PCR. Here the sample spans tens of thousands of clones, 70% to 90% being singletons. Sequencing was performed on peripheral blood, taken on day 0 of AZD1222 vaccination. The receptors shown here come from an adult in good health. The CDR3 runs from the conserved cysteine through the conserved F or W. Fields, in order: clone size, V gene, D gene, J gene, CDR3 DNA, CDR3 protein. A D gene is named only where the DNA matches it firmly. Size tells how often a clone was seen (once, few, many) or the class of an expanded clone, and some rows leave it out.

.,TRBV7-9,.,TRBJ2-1,TGTGCCAGCAGCTTAGTTGGCTCTACTGGTGAGCAGTTCTTC,CASSLVGSTGEQFF
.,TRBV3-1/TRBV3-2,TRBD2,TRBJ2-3,TGTGCCAGCAGCCTAGCGGGAGGTAGGGCTAGCACAGATACGCAGTATTTT,CASSLAGGRASTDTQYF
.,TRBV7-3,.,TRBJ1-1,TGTGCCAGCAGCCGGGGCACGAACACTGAAGCTTTCTTT,CASSRGTNTEAFF
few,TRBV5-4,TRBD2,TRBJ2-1,TGTGCCAGCAGCTTGGGACTAGCGGGGGGGAACTCCTACAATGAGCAGTTCTTC,CASSLGLAGGNSYNEQFF
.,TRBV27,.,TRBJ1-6,TGTGCCAGCAGTTATACCCGGACGGACTATAATTCACCCCTCCACTTT,CASSYTRTDYNSPLHF
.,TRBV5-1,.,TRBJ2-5,TGCGCCAGCAGCTCCGGACAGACCACTCGAGAGACCCAGTACTTC,CASSSGQTTRETQYF
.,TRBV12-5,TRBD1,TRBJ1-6,TGTGCTAGTGGTCTGGGGACAGGGGGCCCCCTCCACTTT,CASGLGTGGPLHF
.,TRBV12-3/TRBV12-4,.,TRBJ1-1,TGTGCCAGCAGTTTATTGGGGGCTGTGGCTTTCTTT,CASSLLGAVAFF
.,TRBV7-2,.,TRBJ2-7,TGTGCCAGCAGCATTAGGTGGCAGGGGTCCTACGAGCAGTACTTC,CASSIRWQGSYEQYF
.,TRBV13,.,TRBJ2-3,TGTGCCAGCAGCTTAGGGGGGGCGCATGATACGCAGTATTTT,CASSLGGAHDTQYF
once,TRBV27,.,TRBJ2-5,TGTGCCAGCAGGGGCCTCACGACGGGTGAGACCCAGTACTTC,CASRGLTTGETQYF
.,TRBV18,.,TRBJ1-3,TGTGCCAGCTCACCAGGACTCCCGAGCTCTGGAAACACCATATATTTT,CASSPGLPSSGNTIYF
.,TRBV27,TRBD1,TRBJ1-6,TGTGCCAGCAGCCCACCGACAGGGCGATCACCCCTCCACTTT,CASSPPTGRSPLHF
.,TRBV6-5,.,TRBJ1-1,TGTGCCAGCACCCCCAACAGGGAGATAACTGAAGCTTTCTTT,CASTPNREITEAFF
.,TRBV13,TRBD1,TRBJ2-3,TGTGCCAGCAGCCACAGGGGGCGGCGGGCAGATACGCAGTATTTT,CASSHRGRRADTQYF
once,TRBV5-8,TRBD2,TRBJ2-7,TGTGCCAGCAGATCGACTAGCGGGGGTCACGAGCAGTACTTC,CASRSTSGGHEQYF
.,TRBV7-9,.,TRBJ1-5,TGTGCCAGCAGCTTATCTTTACAGGGTGAGAGGGTAGGTCAGCCCCAGCATTTT,CASSLSLQGERVGQPQHF
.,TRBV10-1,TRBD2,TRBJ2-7,TGCGCCAGCAGTGAGGGACTAGCGGGAGCCTACGAGCAGTACTTC,CASSEGLAGAYEQYF
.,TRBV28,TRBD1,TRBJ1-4,TGTGCCAGCATCAGGGGACAGGGTTTTGAAAAACTGTTTTTT,CASIRGQGFEKLFF
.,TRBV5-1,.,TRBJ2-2,TGCGCCAGCAGCTCTCGACAGGGGAGGGCCGGGGAGCTGTTTTTT,CASSSRQGRAGELFF
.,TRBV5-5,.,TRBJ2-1,TGTGCCAGCAGCTTGGAGGGCCTGGGCTCCTACAATGAGCAGTTCTTC,CASSLEGLGSYNEQFF
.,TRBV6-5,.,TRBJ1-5,TGTGCCAGCAGCCGTTGGGGCGGCAATCAGCCCCAGCATTTT,CASSRWGGNQPQHF
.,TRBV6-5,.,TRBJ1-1,TGTGCCAGCTTTCTACCGGGTCCCATCGGGGCTGAAGCTTTCTTT,CASFLPGPIGAEAFF